These T cell receptor beta chains were read from a single sample in a study of blood T cell repertoires in COVID-19. Assay used: immunoSEQ multiplex PCR; TCRdb lists only in-frame clones, some missing. The table has over 30,000 clones, about nine tenths seen once; the top ten hold around 10%. What was sequenced was peripheral blood. Receptors were obtained from a man older than 75 with active COVID-19. Each CDR3 is given with its conserved first and last residue. Fields, in order: CDR3 protein, V gene, J gene.

CASSLSSLFSGVTKDEQFF	TRBV27	TRBJ2-1
CAWSVKGKTRDYLYEQYF	TRBV30	TRBJ2-7
CASSAGGRLPQHF	TRBV5-5	TRBJ1-5
CASSLQGTGVPSYNEQFF	TRBV7-2	TRBJ2-1
CASRQNPGVETQYF	TRBV2	TRBJ2-5
CATSERQGARNEQFF	TRBV24-1	TRBJ2-1
CASKGGPSGEKLFF	TRBV6-5	TRBJ1-4
CATSERTVDTQYF	TRBV24-1	TRBJ2-3
CAAYSGANVLTF	TRBV6-4	TRBJ2-6
CASSRHDSYNEQFF	TRBV4-3	TRBJ2-1
CASSISLQQRGGYTF	TRBV5-1	TRBJ1-2
CATSEWTSGQETQYF	TRBV24-1	TRBJ2-5
CASGDRHSGNTIYF	TRBV6-5	TRBJ1-3
CATSDSDRVYGYTF	TRBV24-1	TRBJ1-2
CASSHNRGAYEQYF	TRBV5-4	TRBJ2-7
CASSYGAGEGTDTQYF	TRBV6-5	TRBJ2-3
CASSISGSSYNEQFF	TRBV19	TRBJ2-1
CASSGTGTGELFF	TRBV2	TRBJ2-2
CASSQDVAEPYGYTF	TRBV4-3	TRBJ1-2
CASTRQGANGELFF	TRBV28	TRBJ2-2
CASSPTQYEQYF	TRBV18	TRBJ2-7
CASSPSAGGVNEQFF	TRBV3-1/TRBV3-2	TRBJ2-1
CASRRQGGNTGELFF	TRBV2	TRBJ2-2
CASSTLEDRFYGYTF	TRBV19	TRBJ1-2
CASSDLIWSGQGARETQYF	TRBV6-4	TRBJ2-5
CASRPQGSGYTF	TRBV28	TRBJ1-2
CASSLASGVETQYF	TRBV5-1	TRBJ2-5
CAWSLTSGSTDTQYF	TRBV30	TRBJ2-3
CASSSALSREVTDTQYF	TRBV28	TRBJ2-3
CASSYSGQGARETQYF	TRBV5-1	TRBJ2-5
CASSFLAGQAFF	TRBV27	TRBJ1-1
CASSPRLAVETQYF	TRBV19	TRBJ2-5
CASSLSIGPGEQYF	TRBV19	TRBJ2-7
CASSQGAGAPNEKLFF	TRBV4-3	TRBJ1-4
CASSKYGNPKNIQYF	TRBV21-1	TRBJ2-4
CASSAGTHGEAFF	TRBV2	TRBJ1-1
CASSVTTGGSLDGYTF	TRBV28	TRBJ1-2
CASSVAGNTIYF	TRBV9	TRBJ1-3
CATSDSRDRTESNYGYTF	TRBV24-1	TRBJ1-2
CASSLATSGYTGELFF	TRBV7-2	TRBJ2-2
CASRKTANTEAFF	TRBV28	TRBJ1-1
CASSSLPGNTEAFF	TRBV5-1	TRBJ1-1
CASGLSWDTQQYF	TRBV12-5	TRBJ2-3
CASSLASGGSNTGELFF	TRBV7-2	TRBJ2-2
CASSELAGAGEQYF	TRBV6-1	TRBJ2-7
CASSHLGNYGYTF	TRBV12-3/TRBV12-4	TRBJ1-2
CASSLSFEQYF	TRBV5-6	TRBJ2-7
CATSRDRGQETQYF	TRBV15	TRBJ2-5
CASSVVTGSENIQYF	TRBV5-1	TRBJ2-4
CASSRPGQGYEQYF	TRBV7-7	TRBJ2-7
CASMGTSSYEQYF	TRBV2	TRBJ2-7
CASSLAGGGETQYF	TRBV7-9	TRBJ2-5
CASSYPGSYNEQFF	TRBV27	TRBJ2-1
CASGTSGFGELFF	TRBV9	TRBJ2-2
CASIPGGSYNEQFF	TRBV6-5	TRBJ2-1